This T cell receptor (beta chain) was documented in a study of T cells in Graves' hyperthyroidism and ophthalmopathy (dated by TCRdb to between 2017 and 2020). With regard to the full study: Peripheral blood samples were taken at the time of initial diagnosis, prior to any treatment. TCR V-J signatures able to tell the groups apart were searched for in a discovery cohort of some 97 patients, of whom over 40 had Graves' ophthalmopathy and roughly 57 had stable Graves' hyperthyroidism. Whether ophthalmopathy could be predicted prospectively was tested in an independent validation cohort made up of 18 to 20 hyperthyroidism patients plus 17 patients who later progressed to ophthalmopathy. The 90 or so discovery patients were randomly split 7:3 into training and test sets. The study also compared thyroid tissue and blood T-cell repertoires from five or six Graves' hyperthyroidism patients. Following sampling, methimazole starting at 30 mg daily was given to hyperthyroidism patients, and high-dose intravenous methylprednisolone was given to ophthalmopathy patients. TCR Vbeta CDR3 sequencing of 120 to 150 peripheral blood samples (43 ophthalmopathy, 75 to 80 hyperthyroidism and roughly 17 progressor patients) is reported in the paper. Paper-wide results and their limitations: Sample size was not statistically predetermined, and investigators were not blinded to group allocation. In validation, the model predicted progression to ophthalmopathy with approximately 70% sensitivity and 72% to 85% specificity, a median of 6.5 months before onset. Most expanded thyroid clonotypes (frequency above 0.001) were also found in blood, which suggests that blood repertoires may mirror thyroid immune responses. A 13 V-J signature model separated ophthalmopathy from stable hyperthyroidism, with 87.88% sensitivity and 81.08% specificity in cross-validation and 80%/75% in testing.

The TCR beta CDR3 regions were amplified from the RNA transcripts. For the first round of RT-PCR on the TCR CDR3, the HTBI primer set was used together with the Qiagen OneStep RT-PCR kit. Libraries were constructed in a second round of multiplex PCR, after which size selection and purification were performed. The libraries were sequenced on an Illumina HiSeq2000 using paired-end 100 bp reads. Regarding the original processing steps: SOAPnuke was used to process the raw data, throwing out any read that contained adapters or uncalled bases, had a mean Phred below 15, or lacked an exact constant-primer or identifier match. COPE v1.2.5 was used to merge high-quality paired reads, and clonotypes were defined as unique nucleotide sequences. MiTCR v1.1 was used to align the clonotypes against IMGT TRBV, TRBD and TRBJ reference segments. The analysis included only V-J combinations with a frequency above 0.0001, which together covered over 98% of the repertoires. A TCS score was defined as the ratio of F50 (clonal expansion) to E x V (chaos), with BLOSUM62-based TCRdist applied between CDR3 peptides within each V-J. Welch's t-statistics and random forest reduced 514 V-J features to 10 to 15, which were used in a naive Bayes classifier (R e1071). The public reads were run again by TCRdb, first through fastp at Q25 and then through MiXCR, and only productive beta chains were kept. Every CDR3 protein is listed once, alongside the most common genes and DNA of its rows. V and J calls and clone size were set by TCRdb, not the authors. Within this sample are approximately 250,000 distinct CDR3 sequences, with approximately 23% of them counted one time only. The ten largest clones represent approximately 32% of the sample.

Ophthalmopathy patients had moderately to severely active disease, with a Clinical Activity Score of 3 or more, a NOSPECS grade of 4 or more, and a disease duration of less than 3 months. Any patient with an uncontrolled infection, another autoimmune disease, pregnancy or lactation was excluded. Diagnoses relied on clinical symptoms, serum thyroxine and TRAb, thyroid ultrasound and orbital computed tomography. PBMCs were isolated from about 9 ml of fresh peripheral blood by Ficoll-Paque density gradient centrifugation. Total RNA was extracted with Trizol reagent, and quality was checked on an Agilent 2100 Bioanalyzer. Its CDR3 holds 15 amino acids, cysteine through phenylalanine. Solely the CDR3 DNA is kept, with 45 bases framed from the first base. The trim is 7 bases for V and 1 base for J, with a gap of 14 bases between the germline ends. CDR1 and CDR2 are drawn from the germline V gene: SNHLY, FYNNEI.

This clonotype was seen a handful of times. Its cognate antigen has yet to be identified. No per-base quality is available; no much larger clone lies one base away. The sequence derives from a woman aged 40-49 years with Graves' ophthalmopathy. The V and J genes are TRBV2 and TRBJ1-5, with TRBD1 tentatively as D gene (5 bases match). What was sequenced was blood. The sequenced DNA is TGTGCCAGCACAAGGGGCAGAGAGAGCAATCAGCCCCAGCATTTT. The encoded protein is CASTRGRESNQPQHF. Reference TRBV2 and TRBJ1-5 proteins supply the regions before and after the CDR3; the full variable domain is: EPEVTQTPSHQVTQMGQEVILRCVPISNHLYFYWYRQILGQKVEFLVSFYNNEISEKSEIFDDQFSVERPDGSNFTLKIRSTKLEDSAMYFCASTRGRESNQPQHFGDGTRLSIL.